This T cell receptor (beta chain) appears in the sequencing data of a study of cytomegalovirus exposure and HLA in healthy donors. A multiplex PCR was run with 60 Vbeta primers and 13 Jbeta primers. Measured with immunoSEQ multiplex PCR; TCRdb has only the in-frame clones, and not every one. The sample consists of about 150,000 clones, 65% to 80% of them appearing once. The clonotype comes from a young man in good health and CMV-seronegative. Sequences were obtained from PBMCs.

The CDR3 region is CAWSVRTGNQPQHF. The CDR3 DNA follows: TGTGCCTGGAGTGTACGGACAGGGAATCAGCCCCAGCATTTT. This chain links TRBV30 with TRBJ1-5, with 8 nucleotides matching TRBD1. The CDR3 covers 14 residues. V was clipped by 0 bases and J by 4 bases; unmatched bases: 2. Germline assignment: CDR1 GTSNPN and CDR2 SVGIG (reference sequence).